The 31 T cell receptor beta chains below all came from one sample that was sequenced in a study of human T cells and chemical hapten exposure. Each CDR3 protein is one row after TCRdb ran MiXCR on the RACE reads. The sample carries some 350,000 distinct CDR3 sequences, under 9% recorded once. The time point is: patch test 1, 2 weeks after DPC sensitization. Treatment specified: therapeutic diphenylcyclopropenone sensitization with weekly scalp DPC. Sequences were derived from whole blood, sampled in connection with sensitization to the hapten diphenylcyclopropenone (DPC). The receptors come from a woman under 30 with alopecia areata. Some clones in this sample may be carry-over from other donors' samples.

V and J are TRBV5-4 and TRBJ2-7, with 7 nucleotides matching TRBD1. CDR1 and CDR2 (germline): SGHNT, YYREEE (reference sequence). Losses at the gene ends were 3 bases for V and 5 bases for J; bases not matched to a gene: 8. The CDR3 spans 14 residues. CDR3 protein: CASSYRQGVDEQYF. DNA for the CDR3: TGTGCCAGCAGCTATAGACAGGGAGTCGACGAGCAGTACTTC. The entire variable domain, with the rest obtained from reference TRBV5-4 and TRBJ2-7, is as follows: ETGVTQSPTHLIKTRGQQVTLRCSSQSGHNTVSWYQQALGQGPQFIFQYYREEENGRGNFPPRFSGLQFPNYSSELNVNALELDDSALYLCASSYRQGVDEQYFGPGTRLTVT.

This clonotype was counted ten times or more. The genes are TRBV29-1 and TRBJ1-1; 9 bases agree with TRBD1. Trimming at V came to 6 bases and at J to 5 bases, leaving 4 bases not matched to a gene. Per the germline V gene, CDR1 is SQVTM and CDR2 is ANQGSEA. This CDR3 has 12 amino acids. The CDR3 DNA is TGCAGCGTCCGGACAGGGGATACTGAAGCTTTCTTT. Translating gives CSVRTGDTEAFF.

The table lists this clonotype with a few counts. This sequence joins TRBV7-2 and TRBJ1-6; D is unresolved. The CDR3 is 11 residues long. The germline V gene encodes CDR1 SGHTA and CDR2 FQGNSA. V was clipped by 4 bases and J by 11 bases, with 6 bases between them. The CDR3 sequence is CASSSVPPLHF. The CDR3 DNA reads as TGTGCCAGCAGCTCCGTACCACCCCTCCACTTT.

There are many counts of this clonotype. J is TRBJ2-3 and V is TRBV7-2, with 8 bases identical to TRBD2. Trimming took 4 bases from V and 1 from J; bases not matched to a gene: 1. Germline-derived CDR1 and CDR2 are SGHTA and FQGNSA. This CDR3 has 14 residues. This CDR3 reads CASSSTSGTDTQYF. The CDR3 coding sequence is TGTGCCAGCAGCTCGACTAGCGGCACAGATACGCAGTATTTT.

This clonotype was detected a few times. J is TRBJ2-3 and V is TRBV6-2 or TRBV6-3, with TRBD2 identical over 7 bases. V dropped 0 bases and J dropped 1; count of bases not matched to a gene: 4. The CDR3 runs 16 residues. The germline V gene has CDR1 MNHEY and CDR2 SVGEGT. The CDR3 DNA reads as TGTGCCAGCAGTTACTCGGCGGGGGTAGGCACAGATACGCAGTATTTT. This sequence encodes CASSYSAGVGTDTQYF.

The chain recombines TRBV27 with TRBJ2-4; 7 bases are shared with TRBD1. Germline loops: CDR1 MNHEY, CDR2 SMNVEV (reference sequence). The CDR3 consists of 18 residues. The V gene end was trimmed by 2 bases and the J gene end by 0 bases; junction bases not matched to a gene: 10. This chain's CDR3 is CASSLKGASRLAKNIQYF. DNA of the CDR3: TGTGCCAGCAGTTTAAAGGGGGCTTCCCGCTTAGCCAAAAACATTCAGTACTTC.

This clonotype has at least ten counts. This chain connects TRBV5-6 to TRBJ1-6, with D possibly TRBD1 on 6 matching bases. The CDR3 consists of 16 residues. With 1 base removed from V and 7 bases from J, the gap between germline ends came to 15 bases. From germline, CDR1 is SGHDT and CDR2 YYEEEE. CDR3 loop: CASSLYTGTRNSPLHF. CDR3 DNA sequence: TGTGCCAGCAGCTTGTATACCGGGACAAGGAATTCACCCCTCCACTTT.

The chain employs TRBV5-6 and TRBJ1-4, with TRBD1 identical over 7 bases. V dropped 6 bases and J dropped 7; count of bases not matched to a gene: 9. There are 14 residues in the CDR3. From germline, CDR1 is SGHDT and CDR2 YYEEEE. The CDR3 DNA is TGTGCCAGCACCCTTGACAGGGACGGTGAAAAACTGTTTTTT. It yields the protein CASTLDRDGEKLFF.

This clonotype was seen a handful of times. The V and J genes are TRBV14 and TRBJ2-6, with D perhaps TRBD1 (6 bases). Between the trimmed V and J ends, which lost 1 base and 4 bases, there was a span of 14 bases. The CDR3 extends over 17 amino acids. CDR1 and CDR2 from the germline V gene are SGHDN and FVKESK. CDR3 sequence reads: CASSQASRGSGANVLTF. CDR3 sequence (DNA): TGTGCCAGCAGCCAAGCGTCAAGGGGGAGCGGGGCCAACGTCCTGACTTTC.

This chain connects TRBV10-3 to TRBJ1-3; D gene unclear. Trimming cost V 2 bases and J 8 bases, with 7 bases left between them. The CDR3 runs 12 residues. Germline V gene data show CDR1 as ENHRY and CDR2 as SYGVKD. DNA of the CDR3: TGTGCCATCAGTGAGCTCCAGGACACCATATATTTT. Residues: CAISELQDTIYF.

A few counts support this clonotype. This sequence joins TRBV2 and TRBJ1-1, with 8 positions matching TRBD1. CDR1 and CDR2 from the germline V gene are SNHLY and FYNNEI. The trim removed 11 bases at V and 4 bases at J, leaving 9 bases unmatched. This CDR3 is built from 13 residues. The CDR3 sequence is CADGQGEFTEAFF. In nucleotides, the CDR3 is TGTGCCGACGGACAGGGAGAGTTCACTGAAGCTTTCTTT.

This clonotype has more than one count but fewer than ten. The chain joins TRBV13 to TRBJ1-1; TRBD1 matches at 8 bases. This CDR3 is built from 16 residues. The germline V gene encodes CDR1 PRHDT and CDR2 FYEKMQ (reference sequence). Losses at the gene ends were 5 bases for V and 4 bases for J; bases not matched to a gene: 12. The CDR3 sequence: CASSETRGLRITEAFF. CDR3 nucleotide sequence: TGTGCCAGCAGCGAAACCAGGGGGCTAAGGATCACTGAAGCTTTCTTT.

A few counts support this clonotype. The chain uses TRBV9 and TRBJ2-1; no clear D. Germline assignment: CDR1 SGDLS and CDR2 YYNGEE. The CDR3 covers 17 residues. V dropped 2 bases and J dropped 4 bases, with 19 bases sitting between them. CDR3 in DNA: TGTGCCAGCAGCGTTACACCTAGTCAGACCCGATACAATGAGCAGTTCTTC. Protein: CASSVTPSQTRYNEQFF.

The chain uses TRBV6-5 and TRBJ2-2; D might be TRBD1 (5 bases). Germline V gene data show CDR1 as MNHEY and CDR2 as SVGAGI. The CDR3 sequence is 14 residues long. Deletions cut 6 bases from V and 9 bases from J, with 17 bases between. DNA of the CDR3: TGTGCCAGCAGCCCAAGAGTTAGGGGCCGGGAGCTGTTTTTT. It codes for CASSPRVRGRELFF.

In regard to this clonotype: Compared with germline, one end of the junction differs, possibly owing to a read error. The rearrangement joins TRBV5-4 to TRBJ1-2; perhaps TRBD1 as D (5 bases). In germline, CDR1 is SGHNT, CDR2 YYREEE (reference sequence). The CDR3 covers 11 residues. The CDR3 region is CASSLNGRESF. In nucleotides, the CDR3 is TGTGCCAGCAGCTTGAACGGCAGGGAGTCCTTC.

Ten or more counts support this clonotype. The chain combines TRBV5-5 with TRBJ2-7, with TRBD1 matching 9 bases. V shed 3 bases and J 2 bases; nucleotides not matched to a gene: 6. CDR3 length: 15 amino acids. Germline V gene sequence: CDR1 SGHKS, CDR2 YYEKEE (reference sequence). As DNA, the CDR3 is TGTGCCAGCAGCTCAGCCCGACAGGGGGCCTACGAGCAGTACTTC. Its translation is CASSSARQGAYEQYF.

This chain uses TRBV7-8 with TRBJ2-3; maybe TRBD1 (6 bases). This CDR3 spans 18 amino acids. The germline gives CDR1 SGHVS, CDR2 FQNEAQ. V was shortened by 5 bases and J by 2 bases, with 23 bases between the two germline ends. The CDR3 region is CASSPLGFRGPNTDTQYF. CDR3 DNA: TGTGCCAGCAGCCCGCTGGGCTTCAGGGGTCCTAACACAGATACGCAGTATTTT. Full variable domain (missing parts from reference TRBV7-8 and TRBJ2-3): GAGVSQSPRYKVAKRGQDVALRCDPISGHVSLFWYQQALGQGPEFLTYFQNEAQLDKSGLPSDRFFAERPEGSVSTLKIQRTQQEDSAVYLCASSPLGFRGPNTDTQYFGPGTRLTVL.

This clonotype was counted many times. The chain uses TRBV6-2 or TRBV6-3 and TRBJ2-3; D might be TRBD2 (5 bases). CDR3 length: 13 residues. Germline CDR1 reads MNHEY; CDR2 reads SVGEGT. Trimming removed 2 bases at V and 6 bases at J, with 9 bases between. The CDR3 is CASSYGELDTQYF. The CDR3 DNA follows: TGTGCCAGCAGTTACGGGGAGTTGGATACGCAGTATTTT.

This clonotype was detected a few times. This chain joins TRBV15 and TRBJ2-5; D may be TRBD2 (6 bases). Trimming removed 0 bases from V and 3 bases from J, with 11 bases in between. CDR1 and CDR2 (germline): LNHNV, YYDKDF (reference sequence). The CDR3 contains 15 residues. CDR3 sequence (DNA): TGTGCCACCAGCAGAGATTTAGGCGGGGAAGAGACCCAGTACTTC. It is translated as CATSRDLGGEETQYF.

The chain joins TRBV12-3 or TRBV12-4 to TRBJ1-2; D gene uncertain. The CDR3 spans 13 residues. With 9 bases removed from V and 1 base from J, the gap between germline ends came to 12 bases. The CDR3 is CASRERYNYGYTF. CDR3 DNA: TGTGCCAGTAGGGAGAGATATAACTATGGCTACACCTTC.

This chain connects TRBV6-6 to TRBJ1-3; possibly TRBD1 for D (6 bases). Germline lookup yields CDR1 MNHNY and CDR2 SVGAGI (reference sequence). This CDR3 is 16 amino acids long. V lost 3 bases, J lost 0 bases, and 12 bases lay in between. Written as DNA, the CDR3 is TGTGCCAGCAGTTATCACGAGGGGGGCTCTGGAAACACCATATATTTT. Residues: CASSYHEGGSGNTIYF.

Ten or more counts support this clonotype. This chain's CDR3 is CASSFRQGTYEQYF. The CDR3 DNA reads as TGTGCCAGCAGCTTTCGACAGGGGACCTACGAGCAGTACTTC. The chain links TRBV7-6 to TRBJ2-7; 8 bases match TRBD1. There are 14 residues in the CDR3. Trimming at V came to 3 bases and at J to 2 bases, leaving 3 bases not matched to a gene. Germline lookup yields CDR1 SGHVS and CDR2 FNYEAQ.

The rearrangement uses TRBV4-1 and TRBJ2-1; TRBD1 might be the D (5 bases). CDR3 length: 16 amino acids. The germline V gene encodes CDR1 MGHRA and CDR2 YSYEKL. The V end was cut by 0 bases, the J end by 7 bases, with 16 bases between. CDR3 region: CASSQEGTKGVNEQFF. In nucleotides, the CDR3 is TGCGCCAGCAGCCAAGAGGGAACTAAAGGGGTGAATGAGCAGTTCTTC.

The chain carries TRBV5-1 and TRBJ2-5; possibly TRBD1 for D (6 bases). The CDR3 contains 12 residues. The germline V gene has CDR1 SGHRS and CDR2 YFSETQ. V lost 9 bases to trimming and J lost 3 bases, with 12 bases between them. CDR3 in amino acids: CANRGGEETQYF. As DNA, the CDR3 is TGCGCCAACAGAGGGGGAGAAGAGACCCAGTACTTC. The variable domain in full, with the rest retrieved from reference TRBV5-1 and TRBJ2-5, is KAGVTQTPRYLIKTRGQQVTLSCSPISGHRSVSWYQQTPGQGLQFLFEYFSETQRNKGNFPGRFSGRQFSNSRSEMNVSTLELGDSALYLCANRGGEETQYFGPGTRLLVL.

V usage is TRBV7-2 and J usage is TRBJ1-2, with D perhaps TRBD1 (5 bases). The CDR3 totals 13 residues. V lost 2 bases, J lost 7 bases, and 11 bases lay in between. Per germline, CDR1 SGHTA and CDR2 FQGNSA. The CDR3 DNA follows: TGTGCCAGCAGCTTACGCCAGGGAGGTGGCTACACCTTC. Translating it yields CASSLRQGGGYTF. Combining the CDR3 with reference TRBV7-2 and TRBJ1-2 gives the whole variable domain GAGVSQSPSNKVTEKGKDVELRCDPISGHTALYWYRQSLGQGLEFLIYFQGNSAPDKSGLPSDRFSAERTGGSVSTLTIQRTQQEDSAVYLCASSLRQGGGYTFGSGTRLTVV.

This clonotype has just a few counts. The chain combines TRBV9 with TRBJ2-7; no clear D. Germline CDR1 is SGDLS and CDR2 is YYNGEE. V gave up 4 bases and J gave up 4 bases, with 12 bases separating them. CDR3 length: 13 amino acids. The CDR3 here is CASSTFAEYEQYF. CDR3 DNA sequence: TGTGCCAGCAGCACCTTCGCCGAATACGAGCAGTACTTC.

The V and J genes are TRBV27 and TRBJ2-7, with D possibly being TRBD2 (6 bases). The germline V gene encodes CDR1 MNHEY and CDR2 SMNVEV (reference sequence). V shed 8 bases and J shed 6 bases, with 23 bases lying between them. The CDR3 runs to 15 residues. In DNA, the CDR3 is TGTGCCAGCGTTCGGACGGTCGGGGGTCTTAGCGAGCAGTACTTC. It yields the protein CASVRTVGGLSEQYF.

This clonotype was found a few times. This rearrangement joins TRBV7-9 to TRBJ2-2, with D possibly matching TRBD1 (5 bases). Germline assignment: CDR1 SEHNR and CDR2 FQNEAQ (reference sequence). CDR3 length: 17 amino acids. V lost 4 bases and J lost 1, with 16 bases in between. CDR3 nucleotides: TGTGCCAGCAGCTCAACAAGGGGTTTCAGGAACACCGGGGAGCTGTTTTTT. This sequence encodes CASSSTRGFRNTGELFF.

The chain uses TRBV5-1 and TRBJ2-2, with 7 bases aligning to TRBD2. CDR3 size: 15 residues. V trimming: 2 bases; J trimming: 4 bases; junction bases outside the gene matches: 5. The germline CDR1 and CDR2 sequences are SGHRS and YFSETQ. As DNA, the CDR3 is TGCGCCAGCAGCTTTGAGCGGGGTTTCACCGGGGAGCTGTTTTTT. Translation: CASSFERGFTGELFF.

The rearrangement joins TRBV18 to TRBJ2-5; D is undetermined. The CDR3 has 15 amino acids. V lost 3 bases and J lost 2, with 13 bases in between. Germline CDR1 and CDR2: KGHSH and LQKENI. The CDR3 loop is CASSPSAPRQETQYF. The CDR3 DNA reads as TGTGCCAGCTCACCCTCGGCCCCCCGGCAAGAGACCCAGTACTTC.

This clonotype was recorded many times. The chain joins TRBV20-1 to TRBJ1-6; D call uncertain. This CDR3 is 14 amino acids long. V lost 5 bases, J lost 10 bases, and 18 bases lay in between. Germline assignment: CDR1 DFQATT and CDR2 SNEGSKA (reference sequence). The CDR3 DNA is TGCAGTGCTTTAATCAGACCGGAGGGATCACCCCTCCACTTT. This encodes CSALIRPEGSPLHF.